The T cell receptor beta chain described here comes from a study of blood T cell repertoires in COVID-19. The junction had 2 bases not matched to a gene; V was cut back by 8 bases and J by 1 base. Germline CDR1 and CDR2: MNHNY and SVGAGI (reference sequence). The CDR3 length is 12 residues. Assay: immunoSEQ multiplex PCR; the TCRdb copy retains only in-frame clones and omits some. The data hold some 200,000 clones, with roughly 84% observed a single time. The chain is built from TRBV6-6 and TRBJ2-7; 7 bases are a match to TRBD1. The clonotype comes from a human donor in a cohort sampled during active COVID-19. The sequencing input was peripheral blood. The CDR3 coding sequence is TGTGCCAGCGGGACAGAGTCCTACGAGCAGTACTTC. Translating it yields CASGTESYEQYF.